This TCR beta chain was recorded in a study of memory CD4+ T cells and cytomegalovirus serostatus. Generated by immunoSEQ multiplex PCR, the TCRdb table keeps only in-frame clones and is missing some. Of tens of thousands of clones listed, less than 85% are singletons. Single viable CD3+CD4+CD8-CD45RO+ cells were sorted as the memory CD4+ T cells. Serum IgG to CMV pp150, pp28, p38 and p52 defined serostatus. As regards this clone: What it binds is unknown.

Study-level findings and limits: CD4+ memory repertoires contained about 40% of the roughly 150 reported CMV TCRbeta sequences.

With 2 bases removed from V and 0 bases from J, the gap between germline ends came to 7 bases. The germline CDR1 and CDR2 sequences are SGHVS and FQNEAQ. The CDR3 totals 14 residues. This chain links TRBV7-8 with TRBJ1-1; no definite D call. This clonotype was obtained from an adult in good health and CMV-seronegative. The sequenced sample consisted of memory CD4+ T cells from blood. The CDR3 DNA follows: TGTGCCAGCAGCTTAAGCCCGATGAACACTGAAGCTTTCTTT. Translated: CASSLSPMNTEAFF.